This entry features one TCR beta chain sequence. Antigen specificity is unknown. This sample stems from a study of post-analysis software for immune sequencing data. The library was made from cDNA and included unique molecular identifiers. TCRdb passed the PCR reads through MiXCR, listing each CDR3 protein once. The table lists 650,000 to 850,000 distinct CDR3 sequences, around 53% of them singletons. V lost 2 bases and J 0 bases, leaving 8 bases between the germline ends. This CDR3 comprises 14 residues. Per germline, CDR1 MNHNY and CDR2 SVGAGI (reference sequence). General observations from the study: A significant reduction in normalized Chao1 diversity was observed in multiple sclerosis patients versus controls. With TRBV5-6, TRBV5-1 and TRBV20-1 included, about five TRBV segments were more frequent in patients than in controls.

The chain has TRBV6-6 and TRBJ2-7; D is undetermined. The receptor's source is a girl aged 10-17 years with multiple sclerosis. Sequenced sample: blood. Here the CDR3 reads CASSYERSSYEQYF. The CDR3, as DNA: TGTGCCAGCAGTTACGAGCGCTCCTCCTACGAGCAGTACTTC.